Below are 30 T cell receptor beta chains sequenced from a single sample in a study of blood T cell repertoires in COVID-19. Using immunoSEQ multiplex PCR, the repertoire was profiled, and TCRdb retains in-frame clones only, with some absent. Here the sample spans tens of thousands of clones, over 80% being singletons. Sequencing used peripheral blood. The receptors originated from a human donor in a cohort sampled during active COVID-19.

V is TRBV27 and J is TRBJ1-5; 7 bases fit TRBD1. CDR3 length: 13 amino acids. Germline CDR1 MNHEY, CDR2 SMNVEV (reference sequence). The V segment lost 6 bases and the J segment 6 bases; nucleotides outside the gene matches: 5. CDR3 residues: CASRQGIPQPQHF. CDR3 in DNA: TGTGCCAGCAGACAGGGGATACCTCAGCCCCAGCATTTT.

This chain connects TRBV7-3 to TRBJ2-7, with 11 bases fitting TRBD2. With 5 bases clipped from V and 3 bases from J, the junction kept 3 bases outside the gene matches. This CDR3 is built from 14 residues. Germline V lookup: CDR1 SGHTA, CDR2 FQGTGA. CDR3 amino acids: CASSLLAGGYEQYF. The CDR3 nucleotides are TGTGCCAGCAGCCTGCTAGCGGGGGGCTACGAGCAGTACTTC.

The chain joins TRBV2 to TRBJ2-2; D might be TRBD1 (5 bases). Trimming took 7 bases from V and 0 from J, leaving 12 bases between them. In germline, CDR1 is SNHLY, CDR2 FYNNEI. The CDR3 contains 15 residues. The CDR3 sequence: CASTADRTNTGELFF. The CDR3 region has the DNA TGTGCCAGCACTGCAGACAGAACGAACACCGGGGAGCTGTTTTTT.

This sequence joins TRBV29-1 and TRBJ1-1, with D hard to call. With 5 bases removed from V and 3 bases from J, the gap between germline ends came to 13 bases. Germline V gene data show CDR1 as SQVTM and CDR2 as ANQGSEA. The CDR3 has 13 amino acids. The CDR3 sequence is CSVQREVDTEAFF. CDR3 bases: TGCAGCGTTCAGAGGGAGGTCGACACTGAAGCTTTCTTT.

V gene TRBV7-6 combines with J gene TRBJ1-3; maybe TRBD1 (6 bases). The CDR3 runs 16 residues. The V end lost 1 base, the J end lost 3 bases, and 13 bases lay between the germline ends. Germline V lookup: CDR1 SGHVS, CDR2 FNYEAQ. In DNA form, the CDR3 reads TGTGCCAGCAGCTTAGATTGGCCAGGGGATGGAAACACCATATATTTT. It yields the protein CASSLDWPGDGNTIYF.

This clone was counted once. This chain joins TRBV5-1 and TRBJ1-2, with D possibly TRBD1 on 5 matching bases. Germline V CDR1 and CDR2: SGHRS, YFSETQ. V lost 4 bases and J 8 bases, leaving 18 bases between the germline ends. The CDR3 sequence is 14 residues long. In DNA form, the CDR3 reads TGCGCCAGCAGCCCGGCGGCAGGGCTAGAAGGCTACACCTTC. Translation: CASSPAAGLEGYTF.

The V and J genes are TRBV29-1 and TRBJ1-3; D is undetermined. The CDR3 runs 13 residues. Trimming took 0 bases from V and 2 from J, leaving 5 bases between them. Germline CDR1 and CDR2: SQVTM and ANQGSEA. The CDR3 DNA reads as TGCAGCGTTGAAGATACACCTGGAAACACCATATATTTT. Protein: CSVEDTPGNTIYF.

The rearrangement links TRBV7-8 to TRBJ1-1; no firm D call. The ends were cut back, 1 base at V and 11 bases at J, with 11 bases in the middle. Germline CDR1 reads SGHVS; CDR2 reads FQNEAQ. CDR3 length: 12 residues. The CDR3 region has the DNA TGTGCCAGCAGCTTAGACGCCCCCCGGGCTTTCTTT. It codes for CASSLDAPRAFF.

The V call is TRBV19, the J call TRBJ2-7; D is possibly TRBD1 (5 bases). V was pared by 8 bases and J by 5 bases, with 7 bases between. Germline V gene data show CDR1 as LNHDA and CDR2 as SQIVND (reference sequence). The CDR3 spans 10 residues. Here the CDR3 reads CASGANEQYF. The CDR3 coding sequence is TGTGCCAGTGGGGCGAACGAGCAGTACTTC.

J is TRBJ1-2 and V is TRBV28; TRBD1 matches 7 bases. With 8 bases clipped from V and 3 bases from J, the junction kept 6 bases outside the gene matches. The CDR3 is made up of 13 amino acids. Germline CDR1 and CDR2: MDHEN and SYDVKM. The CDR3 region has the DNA TGTGCCAGCTACACAGGGGAGGACTATGGCTACACCTTC. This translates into CASYTGEDYGYTF.

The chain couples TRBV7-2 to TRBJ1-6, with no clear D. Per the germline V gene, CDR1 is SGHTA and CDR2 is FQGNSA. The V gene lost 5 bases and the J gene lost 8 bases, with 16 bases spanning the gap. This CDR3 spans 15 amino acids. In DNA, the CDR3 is TGTGCCAGCAGCCCTCGTTCGGGGAGGGATTCACCCCTCCACTTT. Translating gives CASSPRSGRDSPLHF.

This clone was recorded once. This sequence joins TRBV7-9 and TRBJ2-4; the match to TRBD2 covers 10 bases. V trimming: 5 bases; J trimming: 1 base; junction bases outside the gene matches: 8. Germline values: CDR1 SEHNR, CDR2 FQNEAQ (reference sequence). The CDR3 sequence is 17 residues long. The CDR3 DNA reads TGTGCCAGCAGCGTACATAGCGGGAGGTCGGCCAAAAACATTCAGTACTTC. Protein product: CASSVHSGRSAKNIQYF.

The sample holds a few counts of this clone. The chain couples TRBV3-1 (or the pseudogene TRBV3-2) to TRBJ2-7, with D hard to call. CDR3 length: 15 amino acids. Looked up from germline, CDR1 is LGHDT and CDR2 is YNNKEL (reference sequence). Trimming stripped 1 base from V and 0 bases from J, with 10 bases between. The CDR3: CASSQGTSLSYEQYF. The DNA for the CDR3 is TGTGCCAGCAGCCAAGGTACTTCCCTCTCCTACGAGCAGTACTTC.

The CDR3: CASSYRGQVSTGELFF. The DNA of the CDR3 is TGTGCCAGCAGTTACCGGGGACAGGTCAGCACCGGGGAGCTGTTTTTT. The chain employs TRBV6-5 and TRBJ2-2; 8 bases fit TRBD1. J lost 4 bases, V lost 2 bases, and 6 bases had no gene match. Looked up from germline, CDR1 is MNHEY and CDR2 is SVGAGI. The CDR3 is made up of 16 amino acids.

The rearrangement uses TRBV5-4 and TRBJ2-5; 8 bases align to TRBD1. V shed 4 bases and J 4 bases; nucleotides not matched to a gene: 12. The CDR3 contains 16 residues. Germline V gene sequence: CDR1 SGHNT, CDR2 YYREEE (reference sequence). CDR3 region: CASSTTGRDRRETQYF. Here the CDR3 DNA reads TGTGCCAGCAGCACAACCGGCCGGGACAGGCGAGAGACCCAGTACTTC.

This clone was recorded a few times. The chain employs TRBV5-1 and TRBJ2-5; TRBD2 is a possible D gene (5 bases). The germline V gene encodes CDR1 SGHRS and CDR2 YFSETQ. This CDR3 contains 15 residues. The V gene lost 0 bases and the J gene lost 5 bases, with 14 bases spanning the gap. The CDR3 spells CASSLGPSPGETQYF. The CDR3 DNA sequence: TGCGCCAGCAGCTTGGGGCCGAGCCCGGGGGAGACCCAGTACTTC.

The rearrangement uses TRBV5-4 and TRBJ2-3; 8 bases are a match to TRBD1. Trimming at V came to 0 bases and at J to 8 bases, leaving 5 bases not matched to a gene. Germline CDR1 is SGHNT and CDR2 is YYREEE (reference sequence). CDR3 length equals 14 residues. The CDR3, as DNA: TGTGCCAGCAGCTTGGGACAGGGGATTGGTACGCAGTATTTT. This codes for CASSLGQGIGTQYF.

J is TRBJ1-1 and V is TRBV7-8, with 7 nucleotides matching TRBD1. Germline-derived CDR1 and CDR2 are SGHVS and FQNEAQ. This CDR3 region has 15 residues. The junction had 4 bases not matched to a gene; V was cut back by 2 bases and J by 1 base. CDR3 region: CASSLPTGRNTEAFF. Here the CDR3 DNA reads TGTGCCAGCAGCTTACCGACAGGGAGGAACACTGAAGCTTTCTTT.

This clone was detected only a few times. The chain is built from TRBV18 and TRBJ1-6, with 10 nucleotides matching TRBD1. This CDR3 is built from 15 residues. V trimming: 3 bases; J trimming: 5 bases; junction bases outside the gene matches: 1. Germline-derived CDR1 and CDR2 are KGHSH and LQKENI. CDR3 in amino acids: CASSPGQGDNSPLHF. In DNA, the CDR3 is TGTGCCAGCTCACCTGGACAGGGGGATAATTCACCCCTCCACTTT.

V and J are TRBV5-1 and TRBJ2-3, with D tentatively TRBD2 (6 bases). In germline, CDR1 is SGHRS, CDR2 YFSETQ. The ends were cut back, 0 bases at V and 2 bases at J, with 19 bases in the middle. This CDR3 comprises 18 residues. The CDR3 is CASSLVGTSVRATDTQYF. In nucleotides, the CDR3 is TGCGCCAGCAGCTTGGTTGGGACTTCCGTTAGGGCCACAGATACGCAGTATTTT.

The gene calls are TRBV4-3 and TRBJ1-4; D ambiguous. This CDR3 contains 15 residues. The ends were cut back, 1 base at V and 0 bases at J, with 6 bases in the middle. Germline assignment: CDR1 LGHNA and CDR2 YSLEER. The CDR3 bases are TGCGCCAGCAGCCAAGGTCCCACAACTAATGAAAAACTGTTTTTT. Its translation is CASSQGPTTNEKLFF.

CDR3 protein: CATSSRDRGPIEAFF. CDR3 bases: TGTGCCACCAGCTCCCGGGACAGGGGGCCTATTGAAGCTTTCTTT. The chain links TRBV15 to TRBJ1-1, with 12 bases that match TRBD1. CDR3 size: 15 residues. Germline CDR1 LNHNV, CDR2 YYDKDF (reference sequence). V dropped 5 bases and J dropped 7; count of bases not matched to a gene: 8.

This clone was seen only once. CDR3 nucleotides: TGTGCCATCAAACGTCGGGGATTAGACACTGAAGCTTTCTTT. Translating gives CAIKRRGLDTEAFF. The rearrangement uses TRBV10-3 and TRBJ1-1; D is unclear. The CDR3 runs to 14 residues. With 7 bases removed from V and 3 bases from J, the gap between germline ends came to 15 bases. CDR1 and CDR2 (germline): ENHRY, SYGVKD.

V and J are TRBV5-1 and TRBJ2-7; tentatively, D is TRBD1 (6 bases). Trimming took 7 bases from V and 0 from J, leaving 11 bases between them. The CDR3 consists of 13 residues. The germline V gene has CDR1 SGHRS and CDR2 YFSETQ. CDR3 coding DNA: TGCGCCAGCCGGAAGGACAGCTCCTACGAGCAGTACTTC. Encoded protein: CASRKDSSYEQYF.

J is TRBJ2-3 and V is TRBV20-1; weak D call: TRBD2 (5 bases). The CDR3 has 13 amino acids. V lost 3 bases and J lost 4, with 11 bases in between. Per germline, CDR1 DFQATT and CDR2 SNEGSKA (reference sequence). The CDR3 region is CSASLTGSDTQYF. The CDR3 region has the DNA TGCAGTGCTAGTTTGACGGGGTCAGATACGCAGTATTTT.

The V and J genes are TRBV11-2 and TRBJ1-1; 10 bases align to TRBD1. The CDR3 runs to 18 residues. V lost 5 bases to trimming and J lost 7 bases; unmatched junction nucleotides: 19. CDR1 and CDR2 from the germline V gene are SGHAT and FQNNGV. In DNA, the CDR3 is TGTGCCAGCAGCCTTTGGGGACAGTTGGGACAGGGGACAGTTGAAGCTTTCTTT. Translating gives CASSLWGQLGQGTVEAFF. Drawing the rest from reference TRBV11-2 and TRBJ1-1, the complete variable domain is EAGVAQSPRYKIIEKRQSVAFWCNPISGHATLYWYQQILGQGPKLLIQFQNNGVVDDSQLPKDRFSAERLKGVDSTLKIQPAKLEDSAVYLCASSLWGQLGQGTVEAFFGQGTRLTVV.

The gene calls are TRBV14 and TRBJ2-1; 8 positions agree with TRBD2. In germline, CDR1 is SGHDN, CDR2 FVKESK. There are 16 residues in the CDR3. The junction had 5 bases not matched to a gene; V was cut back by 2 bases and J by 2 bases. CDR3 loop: CASSQPGGRTYNEQFF. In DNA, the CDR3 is TGTGCCAGCAGCCAACCGGGGGGGCGGACCTACAATGAGCAGTTCTTC.

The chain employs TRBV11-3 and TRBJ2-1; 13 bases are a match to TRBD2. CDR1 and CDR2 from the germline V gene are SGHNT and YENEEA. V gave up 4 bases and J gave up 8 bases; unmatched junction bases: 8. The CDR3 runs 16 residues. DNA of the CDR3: TGTGCCAGCAGCTCCGTGACTAGCGGGGGGAGGGATGAGCAGTTCTTC. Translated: CASSSVTSGGRDEQFF.

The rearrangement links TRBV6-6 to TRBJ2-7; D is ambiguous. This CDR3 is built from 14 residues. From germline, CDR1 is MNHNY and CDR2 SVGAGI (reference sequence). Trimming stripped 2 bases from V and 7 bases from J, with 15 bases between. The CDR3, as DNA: TGTGCCAGCAGTTACAAGCCTGCGGCCGCGGAGCAGTACTTC. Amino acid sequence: CASSYKPAAAEQYF.

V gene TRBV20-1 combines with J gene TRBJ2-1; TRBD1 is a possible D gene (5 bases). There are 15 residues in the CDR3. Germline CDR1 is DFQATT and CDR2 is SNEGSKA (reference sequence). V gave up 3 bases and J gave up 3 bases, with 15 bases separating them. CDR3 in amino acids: CSASLSDTNYNEQFF. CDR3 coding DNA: TGCAGTGCTAGTTTATCGGACACTAACTACAATGAGCAGTTCTTC.